This T cell receptor beta chain came from a study of Ad26.COV2.S vaccination and SARS-CoV-2 variants. Treatment here: about 20 received Ad26.COV2.S at low or high dose, single or two shots; roughly five received placebo; per-sample allocation not given. Specimens were obtained on day 63 following the first vaccine or placebo injection. Recruitment in Boston yielded a donor of adult age, 18-55 years. This CDR3 has 16 residues. The V end lost 3 bases, the J end lost 2 bases, and 14 bases lay between the germline ends. From germline, CDR1 is PRHDT and CDR2 FYEKMQ (reference sequence). This clone turned up a few times. Profiling relied on immunoSEQ multiplex PCR, and the TCRdb table lists in-frame clones only, not all of them. Of hundreds of thousands of clones in the sample, 88% were seen once.

The chain recombines TRBV13 with TRBJ2-1; D is perhaps TRBD1 or TRBD2 (5 bases each). The clonotype comes from a person between 18 and 60 years old who received the Ad26.COV2.S COVID-19 vaccine or a placebo. The sample was peripheral blood, taken in a trial of Ad26.COV2.S vaccine versus placebo. The CDR3 region has the DNA TGTGCCAGCAGCTTTTGGACCCTGGGACCCTACAATGAGCAGTTCTTC. Encoded protein: CASSFWTLGPYNEQFF.